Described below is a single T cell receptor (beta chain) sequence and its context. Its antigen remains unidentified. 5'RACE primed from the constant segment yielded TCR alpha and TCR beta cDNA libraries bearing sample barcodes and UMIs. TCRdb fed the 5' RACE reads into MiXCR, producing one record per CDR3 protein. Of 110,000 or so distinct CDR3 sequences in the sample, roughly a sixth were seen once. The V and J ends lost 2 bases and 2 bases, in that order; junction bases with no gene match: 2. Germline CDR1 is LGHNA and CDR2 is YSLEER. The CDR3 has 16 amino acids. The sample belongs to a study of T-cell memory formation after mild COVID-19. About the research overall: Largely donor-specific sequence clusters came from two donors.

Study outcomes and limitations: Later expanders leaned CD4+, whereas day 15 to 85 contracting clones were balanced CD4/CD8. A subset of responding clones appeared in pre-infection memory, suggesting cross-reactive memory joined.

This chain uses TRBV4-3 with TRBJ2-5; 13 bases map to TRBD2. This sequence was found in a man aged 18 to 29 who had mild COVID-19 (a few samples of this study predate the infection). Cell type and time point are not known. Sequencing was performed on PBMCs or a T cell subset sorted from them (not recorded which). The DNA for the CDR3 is TGCGCCAGCAGCCAAAGGACTAGCGGGGGTCAAGAGACCCAGTACTTC. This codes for CASSQRTSGGQETQYF.